The rows below give T cell receptor beta chains drawn from one sample of a study of blood T cell repertoires in COVID-19. Here immunoSEQ multiplex PCR was the method, and the copy in TCRdb shows in-frame clones only, minus some. In the table there are around 300,000 clones, around 90% of which are singletons. The sequencing sample was made of PBMCs or T cells enriched from blood (not recorded which). The receptor set was obtained from a woman in her twenties or thirties who had recovered from COVID-19. CDR3s include the opening cysteine and the closing phenylalanine or tryptophan. The D gene is left open where the match is weak. Size tells how often a clone was seen (once, few, many) or the class of an expanded clone, and some rows leave it out.

clone_size d_call j_call v_call cdr3_nt cdr3_aa
. . TRBJ1-5 TRBV27 TGTGCCAGCAGTTCGTCCCTCAATCAGCCCCAGCATTTT CASSSSLNQPQHF
. TRBD2 TRBJ2-7 TRBV5-5 TGTGCCAGCAGCTTGAGACTAGCGGGAACTCTCGCCGAGCAGTACTTC CASSLRLAGTLAEQYF
. . TRBJ2-3 TRBV5-1 TGCGCCAGCAGCTTGATGGGAGGCACAGATACGCAGTATTTT CASSLMGGTDTQYF
. TRBD1 TRBJ1-4 TRBV27 TGTGCCAGCAGTTTTCTTCTAGGGACAGGGGGCCCTAATGAAAAACTGTTTTTT CASSFLLGTGGPNEKLFF
. TRBD2 TRBJ2-3 TRBV6-2/TRBV6-3 TGTGCCAGCAGTTACCCCAGGCTAGCGGGGGGACCCACAGATACGCAGTATTTT CASSYPRLAGGPTDTQYF
. . TRBJ2-7 TRBV28 TGTGCCAGCGGATTACGGGGATACGAGCAGTACTTC CASGLRGYEQYF
. . TRBJ2-5 TRBV5-1 TGCGCCAGCAGCTCGAACTATAAAGAGACCCAGTACTTC CASSSNYKETQYF
once TRBD1 TRBJ1-4 TRBV7-9 TGTGCCAGCAGCTTCCGGGACAGGGGATATGAAAAACTGTTTTTT CASSFRDRGYEKLFF
. . TRBJ1-3 TRBV2 TGTGCCAGCAGCGACTTGCGGTCTGGAAACACCATATATTTT CASSDLRSGNTIYF
. TRBD2 TRBJ2-5 TRBV5-1 TGCGCCAGCAGCTTGGTCGGACTAGAGGAGACCCAGTACTTC CASSLVGLEETQYF
. TRBD1 TRBJ2-2 TRBV7-8 TGTGCCAGCAGCTTATGGGACAGGGTGGCCGGGGAGCTGTTTTTT CASSLWDRVAGELFF
. . TRBJ2-7 TRBV30 TGTGCCTGGGACACTACCTACGAGCAGTACTTC CAWDTTYEQYF